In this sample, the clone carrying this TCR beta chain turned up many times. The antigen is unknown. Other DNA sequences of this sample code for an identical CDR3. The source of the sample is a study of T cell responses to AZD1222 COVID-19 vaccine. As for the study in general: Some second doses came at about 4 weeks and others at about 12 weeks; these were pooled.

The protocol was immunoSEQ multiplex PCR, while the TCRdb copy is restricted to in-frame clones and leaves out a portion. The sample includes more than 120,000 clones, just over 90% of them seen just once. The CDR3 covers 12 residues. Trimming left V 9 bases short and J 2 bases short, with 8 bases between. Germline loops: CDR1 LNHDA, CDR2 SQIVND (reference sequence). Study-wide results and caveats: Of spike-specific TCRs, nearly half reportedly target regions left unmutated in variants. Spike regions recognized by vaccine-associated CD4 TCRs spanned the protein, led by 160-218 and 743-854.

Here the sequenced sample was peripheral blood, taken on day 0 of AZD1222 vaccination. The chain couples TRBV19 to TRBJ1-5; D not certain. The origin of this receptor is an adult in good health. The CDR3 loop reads CASRTGNQPQHF. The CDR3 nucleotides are TGTGCCAGCAGGACGGGCAATCAGCCCCAGCATTTT.